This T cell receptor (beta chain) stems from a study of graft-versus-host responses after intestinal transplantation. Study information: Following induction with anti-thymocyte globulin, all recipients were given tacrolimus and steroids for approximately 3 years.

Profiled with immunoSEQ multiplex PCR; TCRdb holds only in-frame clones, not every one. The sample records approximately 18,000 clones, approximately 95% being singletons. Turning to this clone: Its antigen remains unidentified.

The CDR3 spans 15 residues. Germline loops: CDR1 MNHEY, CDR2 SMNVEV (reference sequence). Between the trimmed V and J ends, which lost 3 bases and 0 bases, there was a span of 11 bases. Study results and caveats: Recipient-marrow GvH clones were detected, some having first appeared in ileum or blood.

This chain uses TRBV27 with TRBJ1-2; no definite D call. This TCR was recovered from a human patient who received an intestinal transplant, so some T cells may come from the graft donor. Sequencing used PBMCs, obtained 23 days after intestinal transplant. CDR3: CASSLSNSANYGYTF. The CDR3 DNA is TGTGCCAGCAGTTTGTCTAACAGTGCTAACTATGGCTACACCTTC.